These T cell receptor beta chains were read from a single sample in a study of T cells in Graves' hyperthyroidism and ophthalmopathy. TCRdb processed the multiplex PCR reads anew with MiXCR; each CDR3 protein has one entry. The sample lists roughly 700,000 distinct CDR3 sequences; about 35% were seen once. The source material was blood. These receptor sequences come from a woman between 40 and 55 years old with Graves' hyperthyroidism. Each CDR3 is given with its conserved first and last residue. A D gene is named only where the DNA matches it firmly. Clone size is shown for a subset of rows, as once, few, many or a class of expanded clone.

TRBJ2-7 | NA | NA | TRBV7-9 | TGTGCCAGCAGCCGACACAATGAACTGATCAACTTTTACGAGCAGTACTTC | CASSRHNELINFYEQYF
TRBJ1-4 | NA | NA | TRBV12-3/TRBV12-4 | TGTGCCAGCAGTTCGGCCCACGGGATTTCAACTAATGAAAAACTGTTTTTT | CASSSAHGISTNEKLFF
TRBJ1-2 | NA | NA | TRBV27 | TGTGCCAGCAGTCATCAGTATCCCTATGGCTACACCTTC | CASSHQYPYGYTF
TRBJ1-1 | TRBD1 | NA | TRBV7-2 | TGCGCCAGCAGCCAGGTCAGGGGGCCTACTGAAGCTTTCTTT | CASSQVRGPTEAFF
TRBJ2-7 | TRBD2 | NA | TRBV29-1 | TGCAGCGTTGACGACGGGACTAGCGATTCCTACGAGCAGTACTTC | CSVDDGTSDSYEQYF
TRBJ2-7 | NA | many | TRBV4-1 | TGCGCCAGCAGTCCATTGTATCGGGTACACGAGCAGTACTTC | CASSPLYRVHEQYF
TRBJ2-5 | NA | NA | TRBV7-9 | TGTGCCAGCAGCACCTCAACGGTCGTCACCCAGTACTTC | CASSTSTVVTQYF
TRBJ1-1 | TRBD1 | NA | TRBV5-5 | TGTGCCAGCAGCTCTCAAGCGGGGACAGGGGGTGCCCTTGGAGCTTTCTTT | CASSSQAGTGGALGAFF
TRBJ2-7 | NA | NA | TRBV6-2/TRBV6-3 | TGTGCCAGCAGTCACCATCTCGGGACGGCTTACTTC | CASSHHLGTAYF
TRBJ1-1 | NA | NA | TRBV7-2 | TGTGCCAGCAGTACAGTGGCTGAAGCTTTCTTT | CASSTVAEAFF